The rows below give T cell receptor beta chains drawn from one sample of a study of CD8 T cells in ankylosing spondylitis. Each CDR3 protein gets one entry after TCRdb re-called the 5' RACE reads with MiXCR. The table lists 650,000 to 800,000 distinct CDR3 sequences, roughly 19% of them singletons. The specimen sequenced was blood, either unsorted or a sorted T cell fraction (not recorded which). The receptors were sampled from a male donor with ankylosing spondylitis. Both conserved end residues are part of each CDR3. A D gene is named only where the DNA matches it firmly. Some rows mark clone size as missing; the rest say once, few, many or name a class of expanded clone.

CDR3 protein	CDR3 DNA	clone size	D gene	V gene	J gene
CSAGGTGGRGQETQYF	TGCAGTGCTGGGGGGACAGGGGGCAGGGGCCAAGAGACCCAGTACTTC	few	TRBD1	TRBV20-1	TRBJ2-5
CSVRGTSNQPQHF	TGCAGCGTTCGGGGTACAAGCAATCAGCCCCAGCATTTT	many	NA	TRBV29-1	TRBJ1-5
CASSSDLKSYEQYF	TGTGCCAGCAGTTCGGACTTAAAGTCCTACGAGCAGTACTTC	many	NA	TRBV12-3/TRBV12-4	TRBJ2-7
CASSGQASNEKLFF	TGTGCCAGCAGTGGACAGGCGTCCAATGAAAAACTGTTTTTT	NA	NA	TRBV2	TRBJ1-4
CASSVGRSSPGELFF	TGTGCCAGCAGCGTGGGACGGAGTTCCCCCGGGGAGCTGTTTTTT	NA	NA	TRBV7-7	TRBJ2-2
CASSRGYETEAFF	TGCGCCAGCAGTAGGGGGTACGAGACTGAAGCTTTCTTT	few	NA	TRBV5-1	TRBJ1-1
CSARTSYNEQFF	TGCAGTGCTCGCACCTCCTACAATGAGCAGTTCTTC	few	NA	TRBV20-1	TRBJ2-1
CASSDDRGNSYEQYF	TGTGCCAGCAGCGACGACAGGGGTAACTCCTACGAGCAGTACTTC	few	TRBD1	TRBV6-1	TRBJ2-7
CSARYQSADTQYF	TGCAGTGCTAGATATCAGTCGGCAGATACGCAGTATTTT	NA	NA	TRBV20-1	TRBJ2-3
CASTSMPGDYEQYF	TGTGCCAGCACCTCAATGCCGGGGGACTACGAGCAGTACTTC	few	NA	TRBV27	TRBJ2-7
CASSPDGSISYEQYF	TGTGCCAGCTCACCAGACGGGAGTATCTCCTACGAGCAGTACTTC	few	NA	TRBV18	TRBJ2-7
CASSQADKSSYNEQFF	TGTGCCAGCAGCCAAGCTGACAAGAGCTCCTACAATGAGCAGTTCTTC	few	NA	TRBV3-1	TRBJ2-1
CSATDDDRTNTEAFF	TGCAGTGCTACCGACGATGACAGAACGAACACTGAAGCTTTCTTT	many	NA	TRBV20-1	TRBJ1-1
CSASPANLPNQPQHF	TGCAGTGCATCCCCGGCCAACCTCCCCAATCAGCCCCAGCATTTT	NA	NA	TRBV20-1	TRBJ1-5
CASSPLAGGPYEQYF	TGTGCCAGCAGCCCTCTAGCGGGAGGTCCCTACGAGCAGTACTTC	NA	TRBD2	TRBV7-9	TRBJ2-7
CASRTSGNGELFF	TGTGCCAGCAGGACTAGCGGGAACGGGGAGCTGTTTTTT	few	TRBD2	TRBV2	TRBJ2-2
CASSPRGKNTEAFF	TGCGCCAGCAGTCCCCGGGGGAAGAACACTGAAGCTTTCTTT	many	NA	TRBV10-1	TRBJ1-1
CASSVGTGRQETQYF	TGTGCCAGCAGTGTTGGGACTGGGCGACAAGAGACCCAGTACTTC	few	NA	TRBV2	TRBJ2-5
CASSPQGGGADIQYF	TGTGCCAGCAGCCCCCAAGGGGGAGGAGCGGACATTCAGTACTTC	NA	NA	TRBV3-1	TRBJ2-4
CASSRQGSFDGYTF	TGTGCCAGCAGCCGACAGGGTAGCTTTGATGGCTACACCTTC	few	TRBD1	TRBV6-1	TRBJ1-2
CASSLFYETAQNTGELFF	TGCGCCAGCAGCTTGTTTTATGAGACAGCCCAGAACACCGGGGAGCTGTTTTTT	NA	NA	TRBV5-1	TRBJ2-2
CASSLGGRGLSPLHF	TGTGCCAGCAGTTTAGGGGGTAGGGGGCTTTCACCCCTCCACTTT	NA	TRBD1	TRBV12-3/TRBV12-4	TRBJ1-6
CASSRDSDYNEQFF	TGCGCCAGCTCCCGGGACAGCGACTACAATGAGCAGTTCTTC	NA	TRBD1	TRBV4-1	TRBJ2-1
CASSSSTGMIHGYTF	TGTGCCAGCAGCTCATCGACAGGGATGATACATGGCTACACCTTC	few	TRBD1	TRBV7-9	TRBJ1-2